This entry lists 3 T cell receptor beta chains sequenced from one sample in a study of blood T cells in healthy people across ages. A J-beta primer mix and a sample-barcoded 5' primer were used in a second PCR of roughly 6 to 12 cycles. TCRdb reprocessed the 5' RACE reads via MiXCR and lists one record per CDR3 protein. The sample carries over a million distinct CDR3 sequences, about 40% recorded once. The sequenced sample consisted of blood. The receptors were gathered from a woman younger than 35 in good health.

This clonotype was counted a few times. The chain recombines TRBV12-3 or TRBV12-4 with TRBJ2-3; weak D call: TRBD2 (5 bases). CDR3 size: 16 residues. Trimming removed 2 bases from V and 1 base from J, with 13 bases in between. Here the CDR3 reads CASSLMWELRTDTQYF. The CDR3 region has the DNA TGTGCCAGCAGTTTAATGTGGGAGCTACGCACAGATACGCAGTATTTT.

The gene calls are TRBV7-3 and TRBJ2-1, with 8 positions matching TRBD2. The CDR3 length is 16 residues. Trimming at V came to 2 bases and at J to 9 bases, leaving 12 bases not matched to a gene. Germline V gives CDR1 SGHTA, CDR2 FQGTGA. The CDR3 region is CASSLWATGGLGEQFF. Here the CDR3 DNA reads TGTGCCAGCAGCTTATGGGCAACGGGGGGGCTGGGTGAGCAGTTCTTC.

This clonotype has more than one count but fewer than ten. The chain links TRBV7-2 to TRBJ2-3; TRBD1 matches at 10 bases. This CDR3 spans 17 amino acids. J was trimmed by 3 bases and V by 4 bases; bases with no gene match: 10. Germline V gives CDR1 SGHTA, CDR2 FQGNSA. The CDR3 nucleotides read TGTGCCAGCAGCTCGGGGGTGGGGGGACAGGGGACAGATACGCAGTATTTT. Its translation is CASSSGVGGQGTDTQYF. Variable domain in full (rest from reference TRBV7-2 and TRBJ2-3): GAGVSQSPSNKVTEKGKDVELRCDPISGHTALYWYRQSLGQGLEFLIYFQGNSAPDKSGLPSDRFSAERTGGSVSTLTIQRTQQEDSAVYLCASSSGVGGQGTDTQYFGPGTRLTVL.